This T cell receptor (beta chain) is drawn from a study of B cell selection in AIRE deficiency. Study results and caveats: Patient Tconv cells held 25% to 35% of Treg sequences shared by healthy donors. Shorter CDR3s marked shared Treg sequences, biased toward few non-templated insertions. Of a few thousand shared Treg TCRbeta sequences, about 32% were healthy-only, just under 9.5% patient-only.

The sorted conventional CD4 T cells were gated as CD4+CD127+. In regard to this clone: Its specificity is unknown.

Some clones are missing from TCRdb's copy, which holds only in-frame ones; the method was immunoSEQ multiplex PCR. The sample comprises fewer than 30,000 clones, 90% to 98% of which are singletons, and approximately 0.2% rests with the top ten. The CDR3 has 18 amino acids. V lost 8 bases and J 5 bases, leaving 27 bases between the germline ends. Germline CDR1 reads ENHRY; CDR2 reads SYGVKD. Sequences were obtained from CD4+CD127+ conventional T cells sorted from PBMCs. The chain couples TRBV10-3 to TRBJ2-2, with D maybe TRBD2 (7 bases). The clonotype originates from a human donor in good health. Here the CDR3 reads CAIGGVGDIRHLTGELFF. In DNA form, the CDR3 reads TGTGCCATCGGGGGGGTCGGGGACATCCGCCACCTAACCGGGGAGCTGTTTTTT.